The T cell receptor (beta chain) described here comes from a study of T cell clonotyping in hematopoietic cell transplantation. Clones were sequenced by immunoSEQ multiplex PCR, and TCRdb holds only the in-frame ones, with some missing. The sample consists of 12,000 to 15,000 clones, over 75% of them appearing once. Note on this clone: What it recognizes is unknown.

The germline gives CDR1 SGHKS, CDR2 YYEKEE (reference sequence). V lost 10 bases and J lost 2; bases outside the gene matches: 5. This CDR3 is built from 12 residues. Study-level points and caveats: Recipient TCR diversity dropped after transplant; expanded clonotypes rose from day 30 to 180.

The sample consisted of PBMCs, taken 100 days after allogeneic stem cell transplant. The TCR sequence derives from a male patient in his fifties who had an allogeneic stem cell transplant from an unrelated donor, so T cells may come from the graft donor. Some clones in this sample may be carry-over from other donors' samples. This chain joins TRBV5-5 and TRBJ1-1; 7 nucleotides agree with TRBD1. The CDR3 is CASRQGNTEAFF. The CDR3 DNA reads as TGTGCCTCGAGACAGGGTAACACTGAAGCTTTCTTT.